The sequence of this TCR beta chain was determined in a study of CD8 T cells in ankylosing spondylitis (TCRdb year 2017). Notes on the research overall: The study profiled T cell receptor beta repertoires in healthy donors and ankylosing spondylitis patients to find disease-linked TCR variants. Peripheral blood samples were taken, and synovial fluid was additionally collected from ankylosing spondylitis patients. The whole study cohort included about a hundred healthy donors and 20 to 25 ankylosing spondylitis patients.

Ends trimmed: V by 10 bases, J by 6 bases; bases unmatched to a gene: 8. The CDR3, from cysteine to phenylalanine, totals 14 residues. CDR3 DNA only is kept here, 42 bases in frame from base 1. The research as a whole found: Some motif variants were previously reported in synovial fluid and blood of reactive arthritis patients, suggesting common disease-initiation mechanisms. A CD8+ phenotype was shown by the disease-linked clones, which were found at relatively low frequencies in peripheral blood. The disease-linked clones were reported to be significantly enriched in matched synovial fluid samples from ankylosing spondylitis patients. Blood from ankylosing spondylitis patients appeared to be characterized by a TCR beta motif made up of several highly homologous amino acid variants.

Reads for this sample came from an Illumina HiSeq 2500. Quantitative 5'-RACE with molecular barcodes was used to prepare TCR beta libraries. The source study handled its data this way. A new computational method, built on a probabilistic model of VDJ rearrangement, was used to identify disease-linked TCR variants. Starting from the raw public reads, TCRdb applied fastp trimming at Q25, assembled clones with MiXCR and retained in-frame beta chains. Each CDR3 protein appears once, grouped with its most common genes and DNA. TCRdb assigned the V and J calls; the authors' analysis was not used. In this sample the table shows 670,000 or so distinct CDR3 sequences, over 15% of which occur a single time. 15% to 20% of the sample rests with the top ten. This clonotype was counted a few times. The antigen this receptor binds is unknown. Per-base quality was not reported, and no clone a single base away is much larger than it.

The specimen was blood, either unsorted or a sorted T cell fraction (not recorded which). The chain is made from TRBV12-3 or TRBV12-4 and TRBJ2-1; 11 middle bases align to TRBD2. The receptor's source is a male donor with ankylosing spondylitis. The CDR3 region: CATKLAGAPNEQFF. The DNA sequence follows: TGTGCCACTAAACTAGCGGGAGCCCCCAATGAGCAGTTCTTC.